This T cell receptor (beta chain) is from a study of T-cell memory formation after mild COVID-19. The overall study: TCR clustering was largely donor specific.

In TCRdb, the 5' RACE reads were re-called with MiXCR into one record per CDR3 protein. The sample gives just under 550,000 distinct CDR3 sequences, around 21% of which show up once; under 15% is in the top ten. For this clonotype: Its antigen is still unknown.

Study-wide results and limits: Contracting CD8+ clones were enriched in EMRA, CD4+ mainly in CM and EM. Second-wave clones reaching peak frequency on day 37 lacked confirmed SARS-CoV-2 specificity. Contracting clones from day 15 to 85 showed balanced CD4/CD8; later expanders favored CD4+.

The V and J ends lost 3 bases and 7 bases, in that order; junction bases with no gene match: 4. There are 12 residues in the CDR3. CDR1 SQVTM and CDR2 ANQGSEA come from the germline V gene. The chain uses TRBV29-1 and TRBJ2-5; 8 nucleotides match TRBD1. The clonotype originates from an adult woman who had mild COVID-19 (a few samples of this study predate the infection). Cell type and time point are not known. The sequenced sample consisted of PBMCs or a T cell subset sorted from them (not recorded which). The CDR3 nucleotides are TGCAGCGTTGACACAGGGGGAGGGACCCAGTACTTC. Amino acids: CSVDTGGGTQYF.